This TCR beta chain comes out of a study of cytomegalovirus exposure and HLA in healthy donors. This CDR3 contains 16 residues. Germline assignment: CDR1 SGHAT and CDR2 FQNNGV. The germline V and J ends were trimmed by 5 bases and 0 bases, with 16 bases remaining between them. Concerning this clone: Its antigen is currently unknown.

This table comes from immunoSEQ multiplex PCR, and its TCRdb copy is limited to in-frame clones, with some not included. In the table there are some 150,000 clones, approximately 90% of which are singletons. Findings and caveats of the study: TCR clusters originating in the first cohort tended to co-occur in the 110 or so validation repertoires, according to a later analysis. Overall, around 160 TCR beta chains were annotated as cytomegalovirus-associated.

This receptor was obtained from a man younger than 35 in good health and CMV-seropositive. Sequenced sample: PBMCs. The V gene is TRBV11-2, the J gene TRBJ1-2, with D unclear. Here the CDR3 reads CASSPRTLLANYGYTF. In DNA, the CDR3 is TGTGCCAGCAGCCCAAGGACTCTATTAGCTAACTATGGCTACACCTTC.